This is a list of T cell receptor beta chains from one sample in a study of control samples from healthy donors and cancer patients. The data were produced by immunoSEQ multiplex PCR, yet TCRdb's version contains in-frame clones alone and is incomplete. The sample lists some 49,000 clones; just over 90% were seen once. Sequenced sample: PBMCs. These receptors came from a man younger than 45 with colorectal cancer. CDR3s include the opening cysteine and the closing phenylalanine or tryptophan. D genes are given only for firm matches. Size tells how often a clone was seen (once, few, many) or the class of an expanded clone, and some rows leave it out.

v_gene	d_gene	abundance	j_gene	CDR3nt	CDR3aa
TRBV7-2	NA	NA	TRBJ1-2	TGTGCCAGCAGCTTTAATCAGAACTATGGCTACACCTTC	CASSFNQNYGYTF
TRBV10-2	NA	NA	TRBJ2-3	TGCGCCAGCAGTGGCTCCCGCCCCACAGATACGCAGTATTTT	CASSGSRPTDTQYF
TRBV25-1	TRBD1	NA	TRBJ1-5	TGTGCCAGCAGTGGGACAGGATTAGGTCAGCCCCAGCATTTT	CASSGTGLGQPQHF
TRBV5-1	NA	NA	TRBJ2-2	TGCGCCAGCAGCCCAACCTTCACGAACACCGGGGAGCTGTTTTTT	CASSPTFTNTGELFF
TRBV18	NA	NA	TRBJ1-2	TGTGCCAGCTCACCCGACCAGGAGGGTTTGATTGGCTACACCTTC	CASSPDQEGLIGYTF
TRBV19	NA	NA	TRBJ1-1	TGTGCCAGTAGTATAGGGCCAATTCCCACTGAAGCTTTCTTT	CASSIGPIPTEAFF
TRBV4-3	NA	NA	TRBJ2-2	TGCGCCAGCGGTATTACTAGGGGGATAGGGCATACCGGGGAGCTGTTTTTT	CASGITRGIGHTGELFF
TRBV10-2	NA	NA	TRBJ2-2	TGCGCCAGCAGTGAGTCGTGGACAGCCCTGAACACCGGGGAGCTGTTTTTT	CASSESWTALNTGELFF
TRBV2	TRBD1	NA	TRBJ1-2	TGTGCCAGCCGCGGGACAGCGTTGCTTAACTATGGCTACACCTTC	CASRGTALLNYGYTF
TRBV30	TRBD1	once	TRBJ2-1	TGTGCCTGGAGTGCCGGACAGGGGGACAATGAGCAGTTCTTC	CAWSAGQGDNEQFF
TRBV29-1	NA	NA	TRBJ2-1	TGCAGCGCCCGCCGGGACCGTTGGGGCGATGAGCAGTTCTTC	CSARRDRWGDEQFF
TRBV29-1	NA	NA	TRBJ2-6	TGCAGCGTTGAGTGGGGGGGGCCCTCTGGGGCCAACGTCCTGACTTTC	CSVEWGGPSGANVLTF
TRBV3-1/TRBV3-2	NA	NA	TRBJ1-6	TGTGCCAGCAGCCAAGTGGACGATTCACCCCTCCACTTT	CASSQVDDSPLHF
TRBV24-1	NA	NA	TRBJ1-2	TGTGCCACCAGTGATCCCGCGAGGTTGGCTGGCTACACCTTC	CATSDPARLAGYTF
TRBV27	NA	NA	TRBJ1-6	TGTGCCAGCAGTTTATTGAGCCACCGGCTTCTGCACGGGGGTGGTTCACCCCTCCACTTT	CASSLLSHRLLHGGGSPLHF
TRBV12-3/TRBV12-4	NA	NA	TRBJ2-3	TGTGCCAGCAGTTACAGTACAGATACGCAGTATTTT	CASSYSTDTQYF